The 25 T cell receptor beta chains presented below share a single source sample, sequenced in a study of cytomegalovirus exposure and HLA in healthy donors. 13 Jbeta primers and 60 Vbeta primers were used for the PCR. Data came from immunoSEQ multiplex PCR; TCRdb stores just in-frame clones and leaves some out. This table has tens of thousands of clones, about two thirds appearing once. The specimen sequenced was PBMCs. These receptors all come from a woman in her forties or fifties in good health and CMV-seropositive.

The chain couples TRBV5-1 to TRBJ2-5; 10 nucleotides match TRBD2. Germline V lookup: CDR1 SGHRS, CDR2 YFSETQ. CDR3 length equals 17 residues. Trimming at V came to 1 base and at J to 5 bases, leaving 11 bases not matched to a gene. The CDR3 sequence is CASSLPKRGGDSETQYF. The CDR3 nucleotides read TGCGCCAGCAGCTTGCCTAAGCGGGGGGGCGACTCGGAGACCCAGTACTTC.

This clone has just one count. The V call is TRBV11-3, the J call TRBJ2-3; D call uncertain. Per germline, CDR1 SGHNT and CDR2 YENEEA. The CDR3 loop spans 12 amino acids. The V and J ends lost 4 bases and 0 bases respectively, with 2 bases between them. Here the CDR3 DNA reads TGTGCCAGCAGCTCAAGCACAGATACGCAGTATTTT. Protein product: CASSSSTDTQYF.

The gene calls are TRBV7-6 and TRBJ2-7, with D possibly matching TRBD1 (7 bases). The V gene lost 4 bases and the J gene lost 2 bases, with 15 bases spanning the gap. The CDR3 spans 15 residues. Per the germline V gene, CDR1 is SGHVS and CDR2 is FNYEAQ. The CDR3: CASSSGGTATYEQYF. CDR3 coding DNA: TGTGCCAGCAGCTCAGGGGGGACGGCCACCTACGAGCAGTACTTC.

Regarding this clone: This sample includes further DNA sequences coding for the same CDR3. This chain links TRBV2 with TRBJ2-7, with 8 positions matching TRBD1. V dropped 5 bases and J dropped 1; count of bases not matched to a gene: 4. The CDR3 sequence is 14 residues long. CDR1 SNHLY and CDR2 FYNNEI come from the germline V gene. The CDR3 DNA reads as TGTGCCAGCAGTTCCGGGACAGGTTCCTACGAGCAGTACTTC. Residues: CASSSGTGSYEQYF.

Only a few counts were recorded for this clone. The chain combines TRBV7-9 with TRBJ1-1; D may be TRBD1 (5 bases). This CDR3 has 13 amino acids. Trimming removed 7 bases from V and 5 bases from J, with 14 bases in between. CDR1 and CDR2 (germline): SEHNR, FQNEAQ (reference sequence). The CDR3 sequence is CASTQAGGTEAFF. CDR3 bases: TGTGCCAGCACCCAAGCGGGGGGGACTGAAGCTTTCTTT.

This clone occurred once. The V and J genes are TRBV5-8 and TRBJ2-7; tentatively, D is TRBD2 (5 bases). The CDR3 sequence is 17 residues long. Germline CDR1 is SGHTS and CDR2 is YDEGEE. Trimming stripped 2 bases from V and 1 base from J, with 19 bases between. The CDR3 DNA is TGTGCCAGCAGCTTAAAGGCGGGTTGGCACCTATCCTACGAGCAGTACTTC. This translates into CASSLKAGWHLSYEQYF.

The chain uses TRBV5-6 and TRBJ2-1; a weak D match, TRBD2 (6 bases). Trimming pared 4 bases from V and 12 bases from J, leaving 17 bases between. The CDR3 contains 13 residues. Germline CDR1 reads SGHDT; CDR2 reads YYEEEE. The CDR3 spells CASSAGTPNGQFF. For the CDR3, the DNA is TGTGCCAGCAGCGCCGGGACTCCCAACGGGCAGTTCTTC.

The chain is built from TRBV30 and TRBJ1-5; D not resolved. V was shortened by 1 base and J by 5 bases, with 9 bases between the two germline ends. The CDR3 has 13 amino acids. Germline V gene data show CDR1 as GTSNPN and CDR2 as SVGIG (reference sequence). The CDR3 here is CAWSGQSDQPQHF. In DNA form, the CDR3 reads TGTGCCTGGAGTGGGCAGTCCGATCAGCCCCAGCATTTT.

The genes are TRBV19 and TRBJ2-7, with D possibly matching TRBD2 (5 bases). Germline V gives CDR1 LNHDA, CDR2 SQIVND (reference sequence). The CDR3 has 15 residues. V lost 3 bases and J lost 3, with 15 bases in between. This CDR3 reads CASSMESGVGYEQYF. CDR3 bases: TGTGCCAGTAGTATGGAAAGCGGAGTGGGCTACGAGCAGTACTTC.

V gene TRBV12-5 combines with J gene TRBJ2-2; D is unresolved. Germline CDR1 is LGHNT and CDR2 is FRNRAP. Between the trimmed V and J ends, which lost 2 bases and 7 bases, there was a span of 14 bases. The CDR3 is 15 residues long. CDR3 bases: TGTGCTAGTGGTTTGATGTCAGATGGAGTCGGGGAGCTGTTTTTT. This codes for CASGLMSDGVGELFF.

The chain is built from TRBV19 and TRBJ1-1, with a weak D call TRBD1 (6 bases). This CDR3 has 12 amino acids. Germline lookup yields CDR1 LNHDA and CDR2 SQIVND (reference sequence). Trimming pared 4 bases from V and 8 bases from J, leaving 11 bases between. The CDR3 DNA sequence: TGTGCCAGTAGTACCGCAGGGGAGGAAGCTTTCTTT. It specifies CASSTAGEEAFF.

This chain links TRBV19 with TRBJ2-1; tentative D call: TRBD2 (5 bases). The CDR3 is made up of 15 amino acids. V lost 2 bases and J lost 9, with 17 bases in between. The germline V gene has CDR1 LNHDA and CDR2 SQIVND (reference sequence). CDR3 region: CASSILALVPAEQFF. CDR3 DNA sequence: TGTGCCAGTAGTATACTAGCCCTGGTTCCCGCTGAGCAGTTCTTC.

The chain is built from TRBV21-1 and TRBJ2-7; the table's D gene call, TRBD2, was not cross checked with the DNA. TRBV21-1 is flagged as a pseudogene. The length of the CDR3 is 12 residues. CDR3 amino acids: CASRGTSYEQYF. CDR3 in DNA: TGTGCCAGCAGAGGGACTAGCTACGAGCAGTACTTC.

The chain joins TRBV18 to TRBJ1-2; 7 positions agree with TRBD1. Germline V gene data show CDR1 as KGHSH and CDR2 as LQKENI. The CDR3 consists of 17 residues. V was clipped by 4 bases and J by 1 base; unmatched bases: 12. The CDR3 loop reads CASSLGTDADLNYGYTF. As DNA, the CDR3 is TGTGCCAGCTCACTCGGGACAGACGCGGACCTTAACTATGGCTACACCTTC.

This chain links TRBV7-9 with TRBJ1-2; maybe TRBD1 (6 bases). The CDR3 extends over 15 amino acids. V lost 7 bases and J 7 bases, leaving 22 bases between the germline ends. The germline V gene encodes CDR1 SEHNR and CDR2 FQNEAQ (reference sequence). In nucleotides, the CDR3 is TGTGCCAGCACCCTCGTGTTAGGGGGACCAGGTGGCTACACCTTC. It translates to CASTLVLGGPGGYTF.

The chain combines TRBV9 with TRBJ2-3; TRBD2 agrees at 9 bases. Unmatched junction bases numbered 3, after V lost 2 bases and J lost 2 bases. From germline, CDR1 is SGDLS and CDR2 YYNGEE. This CDR3 is 15 amino acids long. The CDR3 sequence is CASSVLAGDTDTQYF. The DNA for the CDR3 is TGTGCCAGCAGCGTGTTAGCGGGGGACACAGATACGCAGTATTTT. Full variable domain (rest looked up from reference TRBV9 and TRBJ2-3): DSGVTQTPKHLITATGQRVTLRCSPRSGDLSVYWYQQSLDQGLQFLIQYYNGEERAKGNILERFSAQQFPDLHSELNLSSLELGDSALYFCASSVLAGDTDTQYFGPGTRLTVL.

The table lists this clone with a few counts. The chain has TRBV2 and TRBJ1-2; 10 nucleotides agree with TRBD1. In germline, CDR1 is SNHLY, CDR2 FYNNEI. Trimming at V came to 10 bases and at J to 7 bases, leaving 12 bases not matched to a gene. The CDR3 has 14 amino acids. The chain's CDR3 is CATPGTGVQGGYTF. DNA for the CDR3: TGTGCCACTCCCGGGACAGGGGTTCAAGGTGGCTACACCTTC. Variable domain in full (rest from reference TRBV2 and TRBJ1-2): EPEVTQTPSHQVTQMGQEVILRCVPISNHLYFYWYRQILGQKVEFLVSFYNNEISEKSEIFDDQFSVERPDGSNFTLKIRSTKLEDSAMYFCATPGTGVQGGYTFGSGTRLTVV.

The chain has TRBV19 and TRBJ1-5, with a weak D call TRBD1 (5 bases). V gave up 3 bases and J gave up 5 bases, with 8 bases separating them. Germline V gene sequence: CDR1 LNHDA, CDR2 SQIVND (reference sequence). This CDR3 contains 13 residues. The CDR3 DNA reads TGTGCCAGTAGTATGGGCAGGGATCAGCCCCAGCATTTT. Protein: CASSMGRDQPQHF. Drawing the rest from reference TRBV19 and TRBJ1-5, the complete variable domain is DGGITQSPKYLFRKEGQNVTLSCEQNLNHDAMYWYRQDPGQGLRLIYYSQIVNDFQKGDIAEGYSVSREKKESFPLTVTSAQKNPTAFYLCASSMGRDQPQHFGDGTRLSIL.

This clone occurred once. The V and J genes are TRBV27 and TRBJ1-5; D perhaps matches TRBD1 (5 bases). Between the trimmed V and J ends, which lost 11 bases and 6 bases, there was a span of 11 bases. This CDR3 region has 11 residues. Germline CDR1 is MNHEY and CDR2 is SMNVEV (reference sequence). CDR3 region: CAAGGVQPQHF. CDR3 nucleotides: TGTGCCGCGGGGGGGGTTCAGCCCCAGCATTTT.

The chain couples TRBV7-9 to TRBJ1-2, with D unclear. V lost 2 bases and J 0 bases, leaving 10 bases between the germline ends. Germline values: CDR1 SEHNR, CDR2 FQNEAQ (reference sequence). The CDR3 sequence is 15 residues long. CDR3 sequence (DNA): TGTGCCAGCAGCTTACCGGGGAGGGCTAACTATGGCTACACCTTC. Translating gives CASSLPGRANYGYTF. The whole variable domain, filled in from reference TRBV7-9 and TRBJ1-2, reads DTGVSQNPRHKITKRGQNVTFRCDPISEHNRLYWYRQTLGQGPEFLTYFQNEAQLEKSRLLSDRFSAERPKGSFSTLEIQRTEQGDSAMYLCASSLPGRANYGYTFGSGTRLTVV.

This chain links TRBV5-4 with TRBJ2-3, with a tentative D call TRBD1 (6 bases). CDR1 is SGHNT and CDR2 is YYREEE in the germline V gene (reference sequence). The CDR3 contains 15 residues. V lost 5 bases and J 0 bases, leaving 13 bases between the germline ends. The CDR3 sequence: CASSTQGGSTDTQYF. The CDR3 bases are TGTGCCAGCAGTACACAGGGTGGCAGCACAGATACGCAGTATTTT.

This clone was counted once. The chain uses TRBV5-1 and TRBJ2-7, with TRBD2 as a possible D gene (7 bases). The CDR3 spans 17 residues. From germline, CDR1 is SGHRS and CDR2 YFSETQ. With 3 bases removed from V and 3 bases from J, the gap between germline ends came to 22 bases. The DNA for the CDR3 is TGCGCCAGCAGCTCGGGGGGTGGGACACCCCCAAGCTACGAGCAGTACTTC. Translated: CASSSGGGTPPSYEQYF.

This chain joins TRBV19 and TRBJ1-2; D is possibly TRBD1 (6 bases). This CDR3 has 13 amino acids. Germline CDR1 reads LNHDA; CDR2 reads SQIVND (reference sequence). Between the trimmed V and J ends, which lost 10 bases and 2 bases, there was a span of 14 bases. The CDR3 region is CATEGVQNYGYTF. The CDR3 DNA sequence: TGTGCCACTGAGGGGGTACAGAACTATGGCTACACCTTC.

There are a few counts of this clone. V is TRBV5-6 and J is TRBJ2-7, with D tentatively TRBD2 (5 bases). The V and J ends lost 7 bases and 10 bases respectively, with 15 bases between them. The CDR3 runs to 11 residues. Germline assignment: CDR1 SGHDT and CDR2 YYEEEE. DNA for the CDR3: TGTGCCAGCGGCCGATGGGGAGAACAGTACTTC. Its protein product is CASGRWGEQYF.

The V call is TRBV7-6, the J call TRBJ1-6, with D maybe TRBD1 (6 bases). The V end was cut by 5 bases, the J end by 5 bases, with 16 bases between. CDR1 and CDR2 (germline): SGHVS, FNYEAQ. CDR3 size: 16 residues. CDR3 in amino acids: CASSLLIQGNNSPLHF. The CDR3 nucleotides are TGTGCCAGCAGCCTACTCATACAGGGAAATAATTCACCCCTCCACTTT. The full variable domain, in which reference TRBV7-6 and TRBJ1-6 provide the parts outside the CDR3, is GAGVSQSPRYKVTKRGQDVALRCDPISGHVSLYWYRQALGQGPEFLTYFNYEAQQDKSGLPNDRFSAERPEGSISTLTIQRTEQRDSAMYRCASSLLIQGNNSPLHFGNGTRLTVT.